This T cell receptor (beta chain) emerged from a study of T-cell reconstitution after alpha-beta-depleted transplantation in children. The CDR3 runs to 15 residues. The germline V and J ends were trimmed by 6 bases and 0 bases, with 9 bases remaining between them. Study outcomes and limitations: Several hundred expanded graft clones reportedly gave rise to the alpha-beta T cells present about two months after transplant. At day 60, the high TCRbeta diversity found in some patients originated from recipient T cells and thymic progenitors that had survived. The authors attributed T-cell counts and diversity one year after transplant mostly to newly produced T cells.

Molecular barcoding with unique molecular identifiers was used for the TCRbeta library. In TCRdb, the PCR reads were re-called with MiXCR into one record per CDR3 protein. The sample carries 95,000 to 150,000 distinct CDR3 sequences, roughly 23% recorded once. As concerns this clonotype: Antigen: not known.

The TCR sequence derives from a male patient aged 2 to 9 who had a stem cell transplant for chronic granulomatous disease, so the T cells may come from the graft donor. This sequence joins TRBV12-3 or TRBV12-4 and TRBJ2-6; D is perhaps TRBD1 (6 bases). The specimen was PBMCs, mostly from graft donor cells, collected 180 days after TCRalphabeta/CD19-depleted stem cell transplant. CDR3 in DNA: TGTGCCAGCAGCGGACAGACCTCTGGGGCCAACGTCCTGACTTTC. Translated: CASSGQTSGANVLTF.